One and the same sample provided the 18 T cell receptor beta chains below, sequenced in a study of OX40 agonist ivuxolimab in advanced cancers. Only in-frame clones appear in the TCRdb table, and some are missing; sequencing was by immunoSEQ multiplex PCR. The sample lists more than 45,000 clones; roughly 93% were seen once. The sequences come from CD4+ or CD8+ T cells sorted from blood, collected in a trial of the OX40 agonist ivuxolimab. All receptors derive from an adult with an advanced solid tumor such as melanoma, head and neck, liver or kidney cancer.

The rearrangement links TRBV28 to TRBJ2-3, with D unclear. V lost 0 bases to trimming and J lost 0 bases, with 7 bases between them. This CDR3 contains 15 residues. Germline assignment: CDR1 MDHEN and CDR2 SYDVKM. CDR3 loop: CASSLWAESTDTQYF. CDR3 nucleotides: TGTGCCAGCAGTTTATGGGCAGAAAGCACAGATACGCAGTATTTT.

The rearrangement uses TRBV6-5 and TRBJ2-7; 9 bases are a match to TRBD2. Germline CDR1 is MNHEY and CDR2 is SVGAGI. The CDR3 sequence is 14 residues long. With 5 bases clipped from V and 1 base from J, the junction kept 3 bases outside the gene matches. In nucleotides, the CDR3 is TGTGCCAGCAGTGCCACTAGCGGGTCCTACGAGCAGTACTTC. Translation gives CASSATSGSYEQYF.

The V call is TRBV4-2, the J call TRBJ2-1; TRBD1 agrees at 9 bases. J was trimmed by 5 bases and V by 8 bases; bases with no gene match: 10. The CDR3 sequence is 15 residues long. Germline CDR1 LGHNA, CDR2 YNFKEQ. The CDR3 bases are TGTGCCAGCTCATCCCACAGGGGGCCAGACAATGAGCAGTTCTTC. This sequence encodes CASSSHRGPDNEQFF.

In DNA, the CDR3 is TGTGCCTGGAGTGTTGTAGATACGCAGTATTTT. It codes for CAWSVVDTQYF. The V gene is TRBV30, the J gene TRBJ2-3; D uncertain. The V gene's germline CDR1 is GTSNPN and CDR2 SVGIG (reference sequence). V was trimmed by 0 bases and J by 5 bases, leaving 3 bases between them. This CDR3 spans 11 amino acids.

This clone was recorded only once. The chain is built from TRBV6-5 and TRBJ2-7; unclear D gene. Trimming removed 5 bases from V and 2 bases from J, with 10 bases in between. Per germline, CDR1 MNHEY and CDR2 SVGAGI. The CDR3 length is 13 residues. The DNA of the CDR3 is TGTGCCAGCAGTACCCCTAGTACCTACGAGCAGTACTTC. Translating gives CASSTPSTYEQYF.

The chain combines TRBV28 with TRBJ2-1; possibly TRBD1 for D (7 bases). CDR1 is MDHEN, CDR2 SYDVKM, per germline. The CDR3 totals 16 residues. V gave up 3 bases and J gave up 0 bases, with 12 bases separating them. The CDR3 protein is CASSLAGGSSYNEQFF. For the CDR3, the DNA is TGTGCCAGCAGTTTGGCAGGGGGGAGCTCCTACAATGAGCAGTTCTTC. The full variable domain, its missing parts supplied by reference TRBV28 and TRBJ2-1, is DVKVTQSSRYLVKRTGEKVFLECVQDMDHENMFWYRQDPGLGLRLIYFSYDVKMKEKGDIPEGYSVSREKKERFSLILESASTNQTSMYLCASSLAGGSSYNEQFFGPGTRLTVL.

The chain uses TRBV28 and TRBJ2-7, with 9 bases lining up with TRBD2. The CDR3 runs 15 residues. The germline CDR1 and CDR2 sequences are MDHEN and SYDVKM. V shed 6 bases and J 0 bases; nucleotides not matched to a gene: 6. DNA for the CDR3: TGTGCCAGCAGCCAGAGCGGGGGGAGCTCCTACGAGCAGTACTTC. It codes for CASSQSGGSSYEQYF.

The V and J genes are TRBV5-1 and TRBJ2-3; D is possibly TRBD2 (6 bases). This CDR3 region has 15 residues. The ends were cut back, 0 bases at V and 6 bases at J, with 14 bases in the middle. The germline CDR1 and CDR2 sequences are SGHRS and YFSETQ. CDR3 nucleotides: TGCGCCAGCAGCTTGGGTGTAGCGGCGGGGGATACGCAGTATTTT. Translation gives CASSLGVAAGDTQYF.

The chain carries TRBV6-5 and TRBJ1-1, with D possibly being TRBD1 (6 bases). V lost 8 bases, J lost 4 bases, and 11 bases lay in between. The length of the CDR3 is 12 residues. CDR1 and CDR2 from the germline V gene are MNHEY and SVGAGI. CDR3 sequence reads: CASARGPTEAFF. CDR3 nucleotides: TGTGCCAGCGCCCGGGGGCCCACTGAAGCTTTCTTT.

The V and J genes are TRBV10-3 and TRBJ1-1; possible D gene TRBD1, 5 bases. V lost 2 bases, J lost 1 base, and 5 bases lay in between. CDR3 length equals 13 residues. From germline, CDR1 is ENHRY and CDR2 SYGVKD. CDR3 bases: TGTGCCATCAGTGAGGGGGCGAACACTGAAGCTTTCTTT. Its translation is CAISEGANTEAFF.

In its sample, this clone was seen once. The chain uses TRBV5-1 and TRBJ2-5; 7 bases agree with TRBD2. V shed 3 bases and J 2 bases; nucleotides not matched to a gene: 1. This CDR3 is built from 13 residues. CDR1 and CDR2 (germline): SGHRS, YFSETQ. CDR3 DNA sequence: TGCGCCAGCAGCTGGGGACTACAAGAGACCCAGTACTTC. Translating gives CASSWGLQETQYF.

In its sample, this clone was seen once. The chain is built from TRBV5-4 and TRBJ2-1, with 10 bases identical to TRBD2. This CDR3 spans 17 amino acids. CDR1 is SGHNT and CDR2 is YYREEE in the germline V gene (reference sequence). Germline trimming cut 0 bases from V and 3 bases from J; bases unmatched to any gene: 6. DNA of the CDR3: TGTGCCAGCAGCTTGGCCCCCGGACTAGCGGACTACAATGAGCAGTTCTTC. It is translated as CASSLAPGLADYNEQFF.

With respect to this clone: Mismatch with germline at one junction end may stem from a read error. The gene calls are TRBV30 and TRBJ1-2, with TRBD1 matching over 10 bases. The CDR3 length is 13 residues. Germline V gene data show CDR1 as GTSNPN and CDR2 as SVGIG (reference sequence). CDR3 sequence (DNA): TGTGCCTGGACGACCGGGACAGGGGACCCCTCCGCCTTC. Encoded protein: CAWTTGTGDPSAF.

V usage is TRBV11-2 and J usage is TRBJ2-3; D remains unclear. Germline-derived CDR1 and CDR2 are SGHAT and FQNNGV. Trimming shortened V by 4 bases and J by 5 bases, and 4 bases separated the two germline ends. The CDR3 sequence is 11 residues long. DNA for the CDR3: TGTGCCAGCAGCTCTGGAGATACGCAGTATTTT. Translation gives CASSSGDTQYF.

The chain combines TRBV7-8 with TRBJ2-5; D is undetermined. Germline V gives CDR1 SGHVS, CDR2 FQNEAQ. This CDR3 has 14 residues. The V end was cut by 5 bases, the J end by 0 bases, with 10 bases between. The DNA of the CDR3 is TGTGCCAGCAGCGCCCCCAACGACCAAGAGACCCAGTACTTC. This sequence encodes CASSAPNDQETQYF.

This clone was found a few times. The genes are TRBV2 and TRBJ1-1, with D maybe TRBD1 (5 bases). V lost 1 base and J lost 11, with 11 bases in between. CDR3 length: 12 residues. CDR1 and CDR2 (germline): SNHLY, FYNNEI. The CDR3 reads CASSEGSGSAFF. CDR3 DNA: TGTGCCAGCAGTGAAGGGTCAGGGTCTGCTTTCTTT.

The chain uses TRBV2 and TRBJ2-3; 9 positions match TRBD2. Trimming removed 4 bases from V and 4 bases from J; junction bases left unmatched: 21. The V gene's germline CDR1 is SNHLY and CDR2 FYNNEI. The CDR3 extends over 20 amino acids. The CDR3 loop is CASSAPPDSGGGKFPDTQYF. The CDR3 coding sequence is TGTGCCAGCAGTGCCCCCCCCGATAGCGGGGGAGGGAAGTTCCCAGATACGCAGTATTTT.

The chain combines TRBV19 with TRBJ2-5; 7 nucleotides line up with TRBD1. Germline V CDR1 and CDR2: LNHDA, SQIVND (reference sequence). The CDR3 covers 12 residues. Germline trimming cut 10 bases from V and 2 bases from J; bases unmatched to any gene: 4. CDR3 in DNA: TGTGCCACCGGGACAGATCAAGAGACCCAGTACTTC. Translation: CATGTDQETQYF.